The rows below give T cell receptor beta chains drawn from one sample of a study of radiotherapy plus CTLA-4 blockade in lung cancer. Clones were read by immunoSEQ multiplex PCR, and TCRdb kept only the in-frame ones, dropping some. This repertoire shows over 80,000 clones, 80% to 90% found once; its top ten account for around 0.8%. Material: peripheral blood, obtained from a patient treated with radiotherapy plus ipilimumab. The receptors originated from a human donor with non-small cell lung cancer who had stable disease on radiotherapy plus ipilimumab. The CDR3 runs from the conserved cysteine through the conserved F or W. A D gene is named only where the DNA matches it firmly. Rows give clone size only sometimes, using once, few, many, or a class for an expanded clone.

j_call | v_call | d_call | clone_size | cdr3_nt | cdr3_aa
TRBJ1-1 | TRBV11-3 | TRBD1 | NA | TGTGCCAGCAGCCCGGGCGGGACAGGTGAAGCTTTCTTT | CASSPGGTGEAFF
TRBJ2-7 | TRBV7-2 | NA | NA | TGTGCCAGCAGCCGTAGTGATGCAAATCCCTACGAGCAGTACTTC | CASSRSDANPYEQYF
TRBJ1-1 | TRBV5-1 | NA | NA | TGCGCCAGCAGCTTGCCGGGGCCGAACACTGAAGCTTTCTTT | CASSLPGPNTEAFF
TRBJ2-1 | TRBV27 | NA | NA | TGTGCCAGCAGTTTATCGAGGGCGGGACCTTACAATGAGCAGTTCTTC | CASSLSRAGPYNEQFF
TRBJ1-3 | TRBV7-3 | NA | NA | TGTGCCAGCAGCCCTGGGCCAAGCGGAAACACCATATATTTT | CASSPGPSGNTIYF
TRBJ1-6 | TRBV7-8 | NA | NA | TGTGCCAGCAGCTTAGGCGACAGCCCAATGCCCCTCCACTTT | CASSLGDSPMPLHF
TRBJ2-7 | TRBV28 | TRBD1 | NA | TGTGCCAGCAGTTTTATAGGGACAGGGGCCTACGAGCAGTACTTC | CASSFIGTGAYEQYF
TRBJ2-7 | TRBV27 | TRBD2 | NA | TGTGCCAGCAGTTTGGCGGGGGGGCTCGGCGAGCAGTACTTC | CASSLAGGLGEQYF
TRBJ2-1 | TRBV4-2 | NA | NA | TGTGCCAGCAGCCAACGTAATCGGGGGAACAATGAGCAGTTCTTC | CASSQRNRGNNEQFF
TRBJ1-2 | TRBV5-4 | NA | NA | TGTGCCAGCAGCTTCCCTATGGAGAGTCGGTCTGGCTACACCTTC | CASSFPMESRSGYTF
TRBJ2-2 | TRBV2 | TRBD1 | NA | TGTGCCAGCAAGCAGGGGGCTACCGGGGAGCTGTTTTTT | CASKQGATGELFF
TRBJ1-4 | TRBV5-1 | NA | NA | TGCGCCAGCAGAACGGGCCGCACTAATGAAAAACTGTTTTTT | CASRTGRTNEKLFF
TRBJ1-6 | TRBV15 | TRBD1 | once | TGTGCCACCAGCAGAGAAGGGACAGGAGGTAATTCACCCCTCCACTTT | CATSREGTGGNSPLHF
TRBJ1-5 | TRBV6-1 | TRBD1 | NA | TGTGCCAGCAGGGGGACAGATTATAGCAATCAGCCCCAGCATTTT | CASRGTDYSNQPQHF
TRBJ2-7 | TRBV2 | NA | NA | TGTGCCAGCAGTAAGGGCCCAGACAGTGTCCCGGTCGAGCAGTACTTC | CASSKGPDSVPVEQYF
TRBJ2-2 | TRBV19 | TRBD1 | NA | TGTGCCAGTAGTAAACAGGGGGCGCAGAGCGGGGAGCTGTTTTTT | CASSKQGAQSGELFF
TRBJ2-2 | TRBV21-1 | NA | NA | TGTGCCAGCACCGAGACGAACACCGGGGAGCTGTTTTTT | CASTETNTGELFF
TRBJ2-1 | TRBV5-4 | NA | NA | TGTGCCAGCAGCAAATGGGGGCAGGGCGGGCAGTTCTTC | CASSKWGQGGQFF
TRBJ1-6 | TRBV19 | NA | NA | TGTGCCAGCAGAGGTTTGGGAGGGACACCCCTCCACTTT | CASRGLGGTPLHF
TRBJ2-1 | TRBV5-1 | NA | NA | TGCGCCAGCATGGTTCCGGGGGCACGGGAGCAGTTCTTC | CASMVPGAREQFF
TRBJ2-3 | TRBV5-1 | NA | NA | TGCGCCAGCAGCCGAGCCCGAGCCCCAGATACGCAGTATTTT | CASSRARAPDTQYF
TRBJ2-1 | TRBV2 | NA | NA | TGTGCCAGCAGTGGGGCCGAGGGCTACAATGAGCAGTTCTTC | CASSGAEGYNEQFF
TRBJ2-2 | TRBV2 | NA | NA | TGTGCCAGCAGTGAAACTTGGACAACCACCGGGGAGCTGTTTTTT | CASSETWTTTGELFF
TRBJ1-5 | TRBV6-9 | NA | NA | TGTGCCAGCAGACTCCAGGGAACTGAACAGCCCCAGCATTTT | CASRLQGTEQPQHF
TRBJ2-1 | TRBV7-3 | NA | NA | TGTGCCAGCAGCTTAACGGGCGGGTCCCTCTCCTACAATGAGCAGTTCTTC | CASSLTGGSLSYNEQFF
TRBJ2-2 | TRBV6-1 | NA | NA | TGTGCCAGCAGTGAAGAGTGGAACACCGGGGAGCTGTTTTTT | CASSEEWNTGELFF
TRBJ2-7 | TRBV5-4 | NA | NA | TGTGCCAGCAGCTTGGGTAGCGTCTCCTACGAGCAGTACTTC | CASSLGSVSYEQYF
TRBJ1-6 | TRBV27 | NA | NA | TGTGCCAGCCAGGCCCTTAGCTCCTATAATTCACCCCTCCACTTT | CASQALSSYNSPLHF
TRBJ1-1 | TRBV5-8 | TRBD1 | NA | TGTGCCAGCAGTCCACCCTTTACAGGGGGGCGCACTGAAGCTTTCTTT | CASSPPFTGGRTEAFF
TRBJ2-7 | TRBV30 | TRBD2 | NA | TGTGCCTGGAGTGCCCCCGGGGGGAATGATGAGCAGTACTTC | CAWSAPGGNDEQYF
TRBJ2-7 | TRBV11-3 | NA | NA | TGTGCCAGCAGCTTAGGAGGCAGGGCCTACGAGCAGTACTTC | CASSLGGRAYEQYF
TRBJ2-3 | TRBV9 | TRBD2 | NA | TGTGCCAGCAGCGTCCGGGGGGACGGGGATACGCAGTATTTT | CASSVRGDGDTQYF
TRBJ1-2 | TRBV5-6 | NA | NA | TGTGCCAGCAGCTTGAGGGCCTATGGCTACACCTTC | CASSLRAYGYTF
TRBJ2-7 | TRBV21-1 | NA | NA | TGTGCCAGCATACGGGGTTACGAGCAGTACTTC | CASIRGYEQYF
TRBJ2-7 | TRBV9 | NA | NA | TGTGCCAGCAGCCAGGGGGAGGGCCCCTACGAGCAGTACTTC | CASSQGEGPYEQYF
TRBJ2-3 | TRBV5-4 | NA | NA | TGTGCCAGCAGCTCCACATTCCGGACAGATACGCAGTATTTT | CASSSTFRTDTQYF
TRBJ2-5 | TRBV6-1 | TRBD2 | NA | TGTGCCAGCAGTGAATCTGGATACCGACTAGCGGGGACAGAGACCCAGTACTTC | CASSESGYRLAGTETQYF
TRBJ1-6 | TRBV18 | NA | few | TGTGCCAGCTCACCTCGACAGCCGGGGGATTCACCCCTCCACTTT | CASSPRQPGDSPLHF
TRBJ1-1 | TRBV7-3 | NA | NA | TGTGCCAGCAGCTTAGAGGGGAACACTGAAGCTTTCTTT | CASSLEGNTEAFF
TRBJ1-4 | TRBV11-2 | NA | NA | TGTGCCAGCTCAACAGGGTTTTCGGAAAAACTGTTTTTT | CASSTGFSEKLFF
TRBJ1-6 | TRBV19 | NA | NA | TGTGCCAGTAGTATTGGGCAGCAGAATTCACCCCTCCACTTT | CASSIGQQNSPLHF
TRBJ1-2 | TRBV28 | NA | NA | TGTGCCAGCAGCCGACAGGTCGGAAACTATGGCTACACCTTC | CASSRQVGNYGYTF
TRBJ2-2 | TRBV7-3 | NA | NA | TGTGCCAGCAGCCCCTTTATGACCGGGGAGCTGTTTTTT | CASSPFMTGELFF
TRBJ2-3 | TRBV30 | TRBD2 | few | TGTGCCTGGAGTGAAAAGCGGGGGATACCAGATACGCAGTATTTT | CAWSEKRGIPDTQYF
TRBJ1-6 | TRBV5-4 | TRBD1 | NA | TGTGCCAGCAGCGCCAGACAGGGAAATTCACCCCTCCACTTT | CASSARQGNSPLHF
TRBJ2-2 | TRBV7-9 | TRBD2 | NA | TGTGCCAGCAGCCTCCGAGGCAGCGGGAGGGACACCGGGGAGCTGTTTTTT | CASSLRGSGRDTGELFF
TRBJ2-1 | TRBV11-3 | NA | NA | TGTGCCAGCAGCTTAACCCCAACAGCGGGGCAGTTCTTC | CASSLTPTAGQFF
TRBJ1-1 | TRBV5-1 | NA | NA | TGCGCCAGCAGCCTGCTGGGGACCGAAGCTTTCTTT | CASSLLGTEAFF
TRBJ1-2 | TRBV28 | TRBD1 | few | TGTGCCAGCAGTTCCGGGACAGGGGGTCTTCGGTATGGCTACACCTTC | CASSSGTGGLRYGYTF
TRBJ2-7 | TRBV7-2 | NA | NA | TGTGCCAGCAGCCAGGGGGGGCGGGGAAGCCTACGGGAGCAGTACTTC | CASSQGGRGSLREQYF
TRBJ1-2 | TRBV2 | NA | NA | TGTGCCAGCAGTGAGGACGTGGGGCAGGGTAATGGCTACACCTTC | CASSEDVGQGNGYTF
TRBJ2-1 | TRBV28 | NA | NA | TGTGCCAGCAGTGCCGGGATAGCGGCGGTTGGGAATGAGCAGTTCTTC | CASSAGIAAVGNEQFF
TRBJ1-5 | TRBV10-2 | NA | NA | TGCGCCAGCAGACAGGGAGGCAATCAGCCCCAGCATTTT | CASRQGGNQPQHF
TRBJ2-3 | TRBV7-9 | TRBD2 | NA | TGTGCCAGCAGCCCGGGACTAGCGGGGAACACAGATACGCAGTATTTT | CASSPGLAGNTDTQYF
TRBJ1-1 | TRBV2 | NA | NA | TGTGCCAGCAGTGAGGAGAACGGAAACACTGAAGCTTTCTTT | CASSEENGNTEAFF
TRBJ2-7 | TRBV7-9 | TRBD1 | NA | TGTGCCAGCAGCTTGCGACAGGGGTCGGCCTACGAGCAGTACTTC | CASSLRQGSAYEQYF
TRBJ2-7 | TRBV2 | TRBD1 | once | TGTGCCAGCAGACAGGGGGTGTCGTACGAGCAGTACTTC | CASRQGVSYEQYF
TRBJ1-2 | TRBV6-5 | NA | once | TGTGCCAGCACTGGCGGGCCGCGCGCTGGCTACACCTTC | CASTGGPRAGYTF